Listed here is a single T cell receptor beta chain. This entry is derived from a study of molecular identifiers for immune sequencing clone quantification. CDR3 length: 13 residues. V was trimmed by 4 bases and J by 2 bases, leaving 10 bases between them. Germline CDR1 and CDR2: DFQATT and SNEGSKA (reference sequence). Libraries of bulk TCR were made by previously described methods (with listed TCR primers). TCRdb re-derived calls from the PCR reads in MiXCR, one entry per CDR3 protein. This sample has some 320,000 distinct CDR3 sequences, with roughly a quarter found just once. The receptor was isolated from a human donor in good health. Some libraries in this study had Jurkat cell RNA spiked in. J is TRBJ2-3 and V is TRBV20-1; D may correspond to TRBD1 or TRBD2 (6 bases each). The sample taken for sequencing was naive CD8+ T cells from blood, with Jurkat cell RNA spiked in. Stated subset: FACS-sorted CD8+CD4-CCR7+CD45RA+ naive T cells. The CDR3 here is CSAKGGLTDTQYF. The CDR3 coding sequence is TGCAGTGCTAAGGGGGGTCTCACAGATACGCAGTATTTT.